The 8 T cell receptor beta chains listed next were all sequenced from one sample in a study of T cell repertoires in cytomegalovirus infection (dated by TCRdb to between 2017 and 2020). The instrument given in TCRdb is Illumina HiSeq 1500. TCRdb's own reprocessing of the public reads used fastp at Q25 and MiXCR and kept productive beta chains. Here each entry gathers all rows of one CDR3 protein and keeps the most common genes and DNA. The sample profile shows approximately 730,000 distinct CDR3 sequences; just under 30% of them were found once. The ten largest account for roughly 14% of the sample. The treatment or condition label for this specimen denotes: in vitro stimulation with specific CMV peptide epitopes to enrich CMV-specific T cells. No antigen has been assigned to these receptors. The material was cultured CD8+ T cells from PBMCs, obtained from culture after CMV antigen stimulation. The source is a human donor in good health (CMV status not recorded). Some clones in this sample may be carry-over from other donors' samples.

The table lists this clonotype with a count of one. The genes are TRBV4-1 and TRBJ2-5; possibly TRBD1 or TRBD2 for D (5 bases each). V lost 3 bases to trimming and J lost 5 bases, with 16 bases between them. The CDR3 is 15 amino acids. Germline loops: CDR1 MGHRA, CDR2 YSYEKL. In DNA form, the CDR3 reads TGCGCCAGCAGCCAGTCCCGGGACCCGGGGGAGACCCAGTACTTC. It yields the protein CASSQSRDPGETQYF.

The chain couples TRBV7-9 to TRBJ1-2; TRBD1 agrees at 7 bases. Losses at the gene ends were 4 bases for V and 6 bases for J; bases not matched to a gene: 8. Germline CDR1 reads SEHNR; CDR2 reads FQNEAQ (reference sequence). The CDR3 runs 14 residues. The CDR3 nucleotides read TGTGCCAGCAGCTCTAAGACAGGGAGTAATGGCTACACCTTC. It encodes CASSSKTGSNGYTF.

The chain employs TRBV19 and TRBJ2-3; 9 bases are a match to TRBD1. The V segment lost 4 bases and the J segment 1 base; nucleotides outside the gene matches: 9. Germline V gene sequence: CDR1 LNHDA, CDR2 SQIVND (reference sequence). The CDR3 is 17 residues long. The CDR3 coding sequence is TGTGCCAGTAGTAATTGGGACAGGGCCCGCCGCACAGATACGCAGTATTTT. It codes for CASSNWDRARRTDTQYF.

V usage is TRBV12-3 or TRBV12-4 and J usage is TRBJ2-3, with 8 bases lining up with TRBD2. This CDR3 has 17 amino acids. Trimming cost V 3 bases and J 3 bases; bases outside gene matches: 11. The CDR3 loop is CASSFNAVAGYTDTQYF. The CDR3 DNA reads TGTGCCAGCAGTTTTAACGCGGTAGCGGGATATACAGATACGCAGTATTTT.

As concerns this clonotype: A much more abundant neighbour one base away suggests this may be a read error. This sequence joins TRBV7-3 and TRBJ2-1; D is unresolved. Germline-derived CDR1 and CDR2 are SGHTA and FQGTGA. Trimming left V 4 bases short and J 5 bases short, with 6 bases between. The CDR3 runs to 12 residues. CDR3 residues: CASSSWNNEQFF. In DNA form, the CDR3 reads TGTGCCAGCAGCTCCTGGAACAATGAGCAGTTCTTC.

With respect to this clonotype: This may come from a read error, since a much larger clone is one base off. The V gene is TRBV7-9, the J gene TRBJ2-2; D gene uncertain. Trimming pared 1 base from V and 7 bases from J, leaving 7 bases between. This CDR3 comprises 13 residues. From germline, CDR1 is SEHNR and CDR2 FQNEAQ (reference sequence). CDR3 DNA sequence: TGTGCCAGCAGCTTAGGACTGATCGGGGAGCTGTTTTTT. This sequence encodes CASSLGLIGELFF.

This clonotype was seen more than once but under ten times. The genes are TRBV11-3 and TRBJ2-2; D gene ambiguous. The CDR3 runs 15 residues. The germline V gene has CDR1 SGHNT and CDR2 YENEEA. Trimming removed 4 bases at V and 3 bases at J, with 12 bases between. CDR3 DNA: TGTGCCAGCAGCTCGCAACAGAAGGACACCGGGGAGCTGTTTTTT. Encoded protein: CASSSQQKDTGELFF.

This clonotype was recorded a few times. The rearrangement uses TRBV11-1 and TRBJ2-7; 7 nucleotides align to TRBD2. From germline, CDR1 is SGHAT and CDR2 FQDESV (reference sequence). V lost 1 base and J lost 3; bases outside the gene matches: 3. This CDR3 has 14 amino acids. The CDR3 reads CASSLGGDYYEQYF. CDR3 nucleotide sequence: TGTGCCAGCAGCTTAGGGGGGGACTACTACGAGCAGTACTTC. The whole variable domain, remainder taken from reference TRBV11-1 and TRBJ2-7, is EAEVAQSPRYKITEKSQAVAFWCDPISGHATLYWYRQILGQGPELLVQFQDESVVDDSQLPKDRFSAERLKGVDSTLKIQPAELGDSAMYLCASSLGGDYYEQYFGPGTRLTVT.